The 22 T cell receptor beta chains given below trace back to one sample, sequenced in a study of shared clonotypes between healthy human individuals. Repertoires were generated with immunoSEQ multiplex PCR, while TCRdb's copy carries only in-frame clones and drops some. The table records about 490,000 clones, more than 65% of them present only once. Material: PBMCs. Every receptor here comes from a woman in her thirties or forties in good health. Some clones in this sample may be carry-over from other donors' samples.

The chain has TRBV18 and TRBJ1-1, with a weak D call TRBD1 (6 bases). CDR1 and CDR2 from the germline V gene are KGHSH and LQKENI. The CDR3 has 14 residues. V was clipped by 3 bases and J by 4 bases, with 12 bases between them. Here the CDR3 DNA reads TGTGCCAGCTCACCGGGACAAGGGAGCACTGAAGCTTTCTTT. Translated: CASSPGQGSTEAFF.

This clone was seen ten or more times. The chain carries TRBV6-1 and TRBJ2-7; D is possibly TRBD2 (5 bases). Germline V gene sequence: CDR1 MNHNS, CDR2 SASEGT. The V gene lost 1 base and the J gene lost 0 bases, with 10 bases spanning the gap. The CDR3 runs 15 residues. The CDR3 region is CASSEVGRNSYEQYF. DNA for the CDR3: TGTGCCAGCAGTGAAGTAGGGAGAAACTCCTACGAGCAGTACTTC.

The genes are TRBV25-1 and TRBJ2-6; D unclear. Germline CDR1 MGHDK, CDR2 SYGVNS. V lost 1 base and J 1 base, leaving 5 bases between the germline ends. The CDR3 spans 15 residues. This CDR3 reads CASSEWASGANVLTF. DNA of the CDR3: TGTGCCAGCAGTGAATGGGCTTCTGGGGCCAACGTCCTGACTTTC.

As concerns this clone: A far larger clone is just one base off, so this is likely a read error. The gene calls are TRBV5-1 and TRBJ2-5; 13 bases are shared with TRBD2. V gave up 3 bases and J gave up 5 bases; unmatched junction bases: 7. The CDR3 spans 16 residues. Germline lookup yields CDR1 SGHRS and CDR2 YFSETQ. The CDR3 coding sequence is TGCGCCAGCAGCTCCGGACTAGCGGGAGTGTTGGAGACCCAGTACTTC. It encodes CASSSGLAGVLETQYF.

This chain links TRBV27 with TRBJ2-7; 7 bases are shared with TRBD1. J gave up 6 bases and V 6 bases, and 14 bases lay outside the gene matches. CDR3 length: 15 residues. The germline V gene has CDR1 MNHEY and CDR2 SMNVEV (reference sequence). Here the CDR3 DNA reads TGTGCCAGCAGCCTAGTGCCTACAGGGGTGGGCGAGCAGTACTTC. Translation: CASSLVPTGVGEQYF.

With respect to this clone: A far more abundant clone sits one base away, making this likely a read error. This sample also contains other DNA sequences that code for the same CDR3. The chain employs TRBV7-9 and TRBJ2-1; tentatively, D is TRBD2 (6 bases). CDR1 and CDR2 from the germline V gene are SEHNR and FQNEAQ (reference sequence). This CDR3 comprises 14 residues. The CDR3 DNA is TGCGCCAGCGGGTCGTTTGGGTCCTACAATGAGCAGTTCTTC. Translation gives CASGSFGSYNEQFF.

The chain is built from TRBV7-7 and TRBJ2-3; TRBD2 might be the D (7 bases). Trimming shortened V by 5 bases and J by 4 bases, and 16 bases separated the two germline ends. CDR3 length: 15 residues. The germline V gene has CDR1 SSHAT and CDR2 FNYEAQ (reference sequence). This CDR3 reads CASSIGLGGADTQYF. CDR3 nucleotides: TGTGCCAGCAGCATAGGACTAGGGGGAGCAGATACGCAGTATTTT.

This clone was seen only a few times. The rearrangement uses TRBV5-1 and TRBJ1-2; perhaps TRBD1 as D (5 bases). The CDR3 loop spans 13 amino acids. The germline CDR1 and CDR2 sequences are SGHRS and YFSETQ. V lost 2 bases and J 8 bases, leaving 13 bases between the germline ends. The CDR3, as DNA: TGCGCCAGCAGCTTCTCCGGGGCGGGAGGCTACACCTTC. It codes for CASSFSGAGGYTF.

In this sample, this clone turned up a few times. The rearrangement links TRBV18 to TRBJ2-1; no definite D call. Germline loops: CDR1 KGHSH, CDR2 LQKENI. Between the trimmed V and J ends, which lost 0 bases and 7 bases, there was a span of 7 bases. This CDR3 has 13 residues. CDR3 protein: CASSPPTLNEQFF. The CDR3 DNA follows: TGTGCCAGCTCACCACCGACTCTGAATGAGCAGTTCTTC.

This chain connects TRBV28 to TRBJ2-7; the D is unclear. Per the germline V gene, CDR1 is MDHEN and CDR2 is SYDVKM. This CDR3 has 13 amino acids. The V end lost 7 bases, the J end lost 0 bases, and 10 bases lay between the germline ends. The CDR3 reads CASKARTSYEQYF. CDR3 DNA sequence: TGTGCCAGCAAGGCCAGGACCTCCTACGAGCAGTACTTC.

V and J are TRBV29-1 and TRBJ2-7; no firm D call. V was trimmed by 4 bases and J by 2 bases, leaving 9 bases between them. This CDR3 has 12 amino acids. Germline-derived CDR1 and CDR2 are SQVTM and ANQGSEA. The CDR3 nucleotides read TGCAGCGTTGGGCACGGGCCCTACGAGCAGTACTTC. Amino acid sequence: CSVGHGPYEQYF.

Note on this clone: Just one base apart from a much larger clone, this may be a read error. V usage is TRBV28 and J usage is TRBJ2-3; TRBD2 matches 7 bases. In germline, CDR1 is MDHEN, CDR2 SYDVKM. The junction had 14 bases not matched to a gene; V was cut back by 11 bases and J by 3 bases. The CDR3 sequence is 15 residues long. The DNA for the CDR3 is TGTGCCGGCCGACCCGGGGGGTGGAGGACAGATACGCAGTATTTT. It translates to CAGRPGGWRTDTQYF.

V and J are TRBV30 and TRBJ1-4; maybe TRBD1 (6 bases). The V gene lost 6 bases and the J gene lost 8 bases, with 16 bases spanning the gap. The CDR3 spans 13 residues. CDR1 is GTSNPN, CDR2 SVGIG, per germline (reference sequence). CDR3 protein: CACTGTRGEKLFF. The CDR3 nucleotides are TGTGCCTGTACAGGGACTAGAGGGGAAAAACTGTTTTTT.

This clone came up many times. The rearrangement links TRBV19 to TRBJ2-1; D not certain. Germline-derived CDR1 and CDR2 are LNHDA and SQIVND (reference sequence). The CDR3 consists of 11 residues. Trimming took off 8 bases at V and 9 bases at J, with 11 bases between the two ends. The CDR3 coding sequence is TGTGCCAGTTCAAAGGGTCTTGAGCAGTTCTTC. Translated, it gives CASSKGLEQFF. The whole variable domain, filled in from reference TRBV19 and TRBJ2-1, reads DGGITQSPKYLFRKEGQNVTLSCEQNLNHDAMYWYRQDPGQGLRLIYYSQIVNDFQKGDIAEGYSVSREKKESFPLTVTSAQKNPTAFYLCASSKGLEQFFGPGTRLTVL.

As concerns this clone: This likely came from a read error, as a far larger clone is one base away. The chain couples TRBV6-5 to TRBJ1-6; possibly TRBD1 for D (5 bases). CDR1 and CDR2 (germline): MNHEY, SVGAGI. There are 16 residues in the CDR3. The CDR3 nucleotides read TGTGCCAGCAGTTACGGGGGTGGGATCCATAATTCACACCTCCACTTT. Translated, it gives CASSYGGGIHNSHLHF.

The chain has TRBV6-1 and TRBJ2-5; 7 bases line up with TRBD1. The ends lost 3 bases at V and 0 bases at J; junction bases unmatched: 7. In germline, CDR1 is MNHNS, CDR2 SASEGT. This CDR3 is 16 amino acids long. The CDR3 here is CASSEATGRYQETQYF. In DNA, the CDR3 is TGTGCCAGCAGTGAGGCGACAGGGCGATACCAAGAGACCCAGTACTTC.

This clone was seen more than once but under ten times. V usage is TRBV6-6 and J usage is TRBJ1-1; 9 nucleotides line up with TRBD1. Germline V gene lookup returns CDR1 MNHNY and CDR2 SVGAGI (reference sequence). The CDR3 has 13 amino acids. Trimming removed 7 bases from V and 4 bases from J; junction bases left unmatched: 4. CDR3 coding DNA: TGTGCCAGCAAACAGGGGGCCACCACTGAAGCTTTCTTT. It is translated as CASKQGATTEAFF.

The rearrangement joins TRBV28 to TRBJ1-2; TRBD1 aligns across 9 bases. The CDR3 is 16 amino acids. The germline V gene has CDR1 MDHEN and CDR2 SYDVKM. The ends lost 6 bases at V and 6 bases at J; junction bases unmatched: 14. CDR3 loop: CASSSPGTGRIDGYTF. DNA for the CDR3: TGTGCCAGCAGCTCTCCGGGGACAGGGAGAATCGATGGCTACACCTTC.

For this clone: With only one base between it and a far larger clone, this is likely a read error. The chain employs TRBV5-1 and TRBJ2-4, with D perhaps TRBD2 (6 bases). The CDR3 runs to 15 residues. Per germline, CDR1 SGHRS and CDR2 YFSETQ. V lost 1 base and J lost 8, with 16 bases in between. As DNA, the CDR3 is TGCGCCAGCAGCTTGCAGTATCCGGGGGTGGACATTCAGTACTTC. Residues: CASSLQYPGVDIQYF.

Remarks on this clone: The sample contains more than one DNA sequence encoding this CDR3. This chain joins TRBV27 and TRBJ1-5, with D possibly TRBD1 on 5 matching bases. The V and J ends lost 3 bases and 4 bases respectively, with 7 bases between them. Germline assignment: CDR1 MNHEY and CDR2 SMNVEV (reference sequence). CDR3 length: 13 residues. The CDR3 DNA is TGTGCCAGCAGTTTGGGGCGAAATCAGCCCCAGCATTTT. It translates to CASSLGRNQPQHF.

The CDR3 DNA reads TGTGCCAGCTCAGTTGACAGGGTCACCCAGCCCCAGCATTTT. It codes for CASSVDRVTQPQHF. The gene calls are TRBV18 and TRBJ1-5; 7 bases line up with TRBD1. The length of the CDR3 is 14 residues. The germline V gene has CDR1 KGHSH and CDR2 LQKENI. V was clipped by 5 bases and J by 7 bases; unmatched bases: 8.

This clone was picked up one time. CDR3 amino acids: CASSQDWSSDSYEQYF. The CDR3, as DNA: TGCGCCAGCAGCCAAGATTGGAGTAGCGACTCCTACGAGCAGTACTTC. The chain links TRBV4-3 to TRBJ2-7; tentatively, D is TRBD2 (5 bases). The V and J ends lost 0 bases and 0 bases respectively, with 12 bases between them. The CDR3 contains 16 residues. Per germline, CDR1 LGHNA and CDR2 YSLEER.